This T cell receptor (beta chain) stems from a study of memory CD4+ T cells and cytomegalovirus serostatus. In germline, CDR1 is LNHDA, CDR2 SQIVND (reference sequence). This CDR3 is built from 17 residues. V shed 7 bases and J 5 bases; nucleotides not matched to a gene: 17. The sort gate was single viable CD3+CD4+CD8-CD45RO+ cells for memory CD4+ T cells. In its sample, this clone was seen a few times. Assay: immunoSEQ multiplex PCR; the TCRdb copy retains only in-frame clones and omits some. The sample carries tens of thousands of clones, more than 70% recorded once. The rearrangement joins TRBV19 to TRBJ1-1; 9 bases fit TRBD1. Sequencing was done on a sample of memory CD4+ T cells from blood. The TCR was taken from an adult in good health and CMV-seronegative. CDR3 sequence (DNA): TGTGCCAGTAACTCAGGGGTACAGGGGGCGTTCGGGACTGAAGCTTTCTTT. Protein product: CASNSGVQGAFGTEAFF.